Included here is one T cell receptor beta chain sequence, with context. Its specificity is not known. This entry is derived from a study of T cell responses to AZD1222 COVID-19 vaccine. Study-level results: Along spike, vaccine-associated CD4 TCRs were found throughout, with dominance at 160-218 and 743-854. Clonal diversity was possibly underestimated, and the donors were mostly white British, with more females.

The protocol was immunoSEQ multiplex PCR, while the TCRdb copy is restricted to in-frame clones and leaves out a portion. Of around 130,000 clones in the sample, 80% to 90% were seen once. The CDR3 has 12 amino acids. The V end lost 2 bases, the J end lost 2 bases, and 3 bases lay between the germline ends. Germline values: CDR1 LNHDA, CDR2 SQIVND (reference sequence). The chain carries TRBV19 and TRBJ1-1, with D uncertain. The clonotype was recovered from an adult in good health. Material: peripheral blood, obtained on day 0 of AZD1222 vaccination. The CDR3 loop is CASSIPNTEAFF. The CDR3 DNA follows: TGTGCCAGTAGTATACCAAACACTGAAGCTTTCTTT.